This T cell receptor beta chain was profiled in a study of blood T cell repertoires in COVID-19. Deletions cut 5 bases from V and 4 bases from J, with 12 bases between. Germline assignment: CDR1 SEHNR and CDR2 FQNEAQ (reference sequence). This CDR3 is built from 13 residues. The protocol was immunoSEQ multiplex PCR, while the TCRdb copy is restricted to in-frame clones and leaves out a portion. In the table there are 310,000 or so clones, 87% of which are singletons. The receptor was derived from a woman between 35 and 50 years old who had recovered from COVID-19. The chain is built from TRBV7-9 and TRBJ2-7; no clear D gene. The sample consisted of PBMCs or T cells enriched from blood (not recorded which). The CDR3 protein is CASSPPVSYEQYF. In DNA form, the CDR3 reads TGTGCCAGCAGCCCCCCGGTGAGTTACGAGCAGTACTTC.